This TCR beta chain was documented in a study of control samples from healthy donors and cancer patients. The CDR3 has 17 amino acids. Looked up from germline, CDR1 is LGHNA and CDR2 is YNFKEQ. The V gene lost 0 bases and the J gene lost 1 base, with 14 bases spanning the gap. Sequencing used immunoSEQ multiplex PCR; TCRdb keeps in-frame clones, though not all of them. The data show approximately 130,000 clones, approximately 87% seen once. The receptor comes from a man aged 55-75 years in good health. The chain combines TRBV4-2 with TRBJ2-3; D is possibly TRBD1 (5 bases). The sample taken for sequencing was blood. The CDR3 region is CASSQEFLGPGTDTQYF. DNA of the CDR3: TGTGCCAGCAGCCAAGAGTTCCTGGGGCCGGGCACAGATACGCAGTATTTT.